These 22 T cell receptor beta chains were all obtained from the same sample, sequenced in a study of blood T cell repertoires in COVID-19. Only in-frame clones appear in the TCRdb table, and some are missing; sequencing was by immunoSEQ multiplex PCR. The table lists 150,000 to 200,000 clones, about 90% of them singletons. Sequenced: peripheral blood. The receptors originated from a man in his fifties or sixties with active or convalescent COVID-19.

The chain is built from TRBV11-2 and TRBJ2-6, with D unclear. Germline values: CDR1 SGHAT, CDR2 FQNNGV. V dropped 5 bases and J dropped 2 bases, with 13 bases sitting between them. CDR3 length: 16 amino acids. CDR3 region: CASSPLFVPGANVLTF. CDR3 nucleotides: TGTGCCAGCAGCCCCCTTTTTGTCCCTGGGGCCAACGTCCTGACTTTC.

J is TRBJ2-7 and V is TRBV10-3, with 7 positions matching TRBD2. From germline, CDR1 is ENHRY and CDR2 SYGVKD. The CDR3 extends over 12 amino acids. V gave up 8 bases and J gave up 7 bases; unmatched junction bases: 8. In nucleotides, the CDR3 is TGTGCCATCGGGAGGGACTTAGGGGAGCAGTACTTC. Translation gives CAIGRDLGEQYF.

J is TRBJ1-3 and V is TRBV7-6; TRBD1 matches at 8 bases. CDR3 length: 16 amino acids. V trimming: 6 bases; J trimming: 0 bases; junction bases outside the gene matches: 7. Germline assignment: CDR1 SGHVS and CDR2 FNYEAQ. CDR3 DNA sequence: TGTGCCAGCAGTAGGGGACAGGTCCTCTCTGGAAACACCATATATTTT. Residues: CASSRGQVLSGNTIYF.

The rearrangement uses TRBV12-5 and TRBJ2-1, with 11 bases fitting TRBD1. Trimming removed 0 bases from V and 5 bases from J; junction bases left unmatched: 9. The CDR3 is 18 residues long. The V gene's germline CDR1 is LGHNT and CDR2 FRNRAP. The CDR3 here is CASGLVPLGQGVNNEQFF. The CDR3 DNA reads TGTGCTAGTGGTTTGGTCCCATTGGGACAGGGGGTCAACAATGAGCAGTTCTTC.

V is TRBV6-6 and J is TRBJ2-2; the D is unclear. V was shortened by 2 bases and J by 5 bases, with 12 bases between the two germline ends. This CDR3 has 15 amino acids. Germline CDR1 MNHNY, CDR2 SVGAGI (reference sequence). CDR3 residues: CASSYTTPQTGELFF. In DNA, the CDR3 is TGTGCCAGCAGTTACACCACACCCCAGACCGGGGAGCTGTTTTTT.

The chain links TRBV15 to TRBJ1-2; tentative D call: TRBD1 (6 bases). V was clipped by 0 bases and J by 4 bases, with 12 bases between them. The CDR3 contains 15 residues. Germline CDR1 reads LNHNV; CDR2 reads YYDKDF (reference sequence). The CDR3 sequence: CATSRDVRGFYGYTF. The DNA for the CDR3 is TGTGCCACCAGCAGAGATGTCAGGGGCTTCTATGGCTACACCTTC. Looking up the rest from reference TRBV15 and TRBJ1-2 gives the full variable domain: DAMVIQNPRYQVTQFGKPVTLSCSQTLNHNVMYWYQQKSSQAPKLLFHYYDKDFNNEADTPDNFQSRRPNTSFCFLDIRSPGLGDTAMYLCATSRDVRGFYGYTFGSGTRLTVV.

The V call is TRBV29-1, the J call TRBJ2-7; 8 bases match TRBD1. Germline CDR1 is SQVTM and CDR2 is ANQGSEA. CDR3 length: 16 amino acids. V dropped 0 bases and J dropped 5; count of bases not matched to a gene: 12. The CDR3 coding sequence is TGCAGCGTTGAAGATAAGGGAGGACAGGGAGGCGACGAGCAGTACTTC. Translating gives CSVEDKGGQGGDEQYF.

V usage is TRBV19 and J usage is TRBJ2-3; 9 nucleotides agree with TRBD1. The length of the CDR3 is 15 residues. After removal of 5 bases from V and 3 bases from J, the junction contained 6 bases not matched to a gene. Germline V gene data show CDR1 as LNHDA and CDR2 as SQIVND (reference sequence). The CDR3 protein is CASSSGDRVTDTQYF. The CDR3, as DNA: TGTGCCAGTAGTTCGGGGGACAGGGTAACAGATACGCAGTATTTT.

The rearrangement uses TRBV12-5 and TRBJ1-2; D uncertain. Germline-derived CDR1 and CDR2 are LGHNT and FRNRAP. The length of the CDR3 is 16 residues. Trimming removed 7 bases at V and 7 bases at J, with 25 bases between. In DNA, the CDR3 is TGTGCTAGTGAGTACCAGGAACAAACCACCTCTGGTGGCTACACCTTC. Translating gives CASEYQEQTTSGGYTF.

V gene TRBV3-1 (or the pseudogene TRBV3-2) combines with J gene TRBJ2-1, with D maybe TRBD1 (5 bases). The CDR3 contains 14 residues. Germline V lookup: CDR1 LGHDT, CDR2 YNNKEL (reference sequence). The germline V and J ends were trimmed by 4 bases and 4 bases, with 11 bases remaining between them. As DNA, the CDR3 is TGTGCCAGCAGCCCCCCGACAGTTTACAATGAGCAGTTCTTC. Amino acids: CASSPPTVYNEQFF.

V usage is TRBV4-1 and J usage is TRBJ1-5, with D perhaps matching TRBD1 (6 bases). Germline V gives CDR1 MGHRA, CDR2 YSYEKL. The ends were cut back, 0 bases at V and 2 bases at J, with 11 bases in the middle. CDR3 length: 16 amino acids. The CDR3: CASSQDNRVGNQPQHF. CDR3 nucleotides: TGCGCCAGCAGCCAAGATAACAGGGTTGGCAATCAGCCCCAGCATTTT.

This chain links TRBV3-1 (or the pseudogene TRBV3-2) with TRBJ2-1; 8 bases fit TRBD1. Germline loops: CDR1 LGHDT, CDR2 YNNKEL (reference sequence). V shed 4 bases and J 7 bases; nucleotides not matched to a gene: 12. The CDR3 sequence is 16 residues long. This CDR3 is CASSLGSGQGRNEQFF. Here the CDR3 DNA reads TGTGCCAGCAGCCTGGGGAGCGGACAGGGACGAAATGAGCAGTTCTTC.

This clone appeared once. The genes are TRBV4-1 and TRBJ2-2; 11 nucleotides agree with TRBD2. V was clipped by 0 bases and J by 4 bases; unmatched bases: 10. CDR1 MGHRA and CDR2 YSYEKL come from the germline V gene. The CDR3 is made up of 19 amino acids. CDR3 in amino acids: CASSQERLAGGLPTGELFF. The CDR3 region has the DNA TGCGCCAGCAGCCAAGAGAGGCTAGCGGGGGGCCTGCCCACCGGGGAGCTGTTTTTT.

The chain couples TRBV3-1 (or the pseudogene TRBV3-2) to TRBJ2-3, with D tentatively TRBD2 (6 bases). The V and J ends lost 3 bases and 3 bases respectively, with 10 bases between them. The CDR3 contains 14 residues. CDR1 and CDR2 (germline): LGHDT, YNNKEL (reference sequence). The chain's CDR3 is CASSHAAGTDTQYF. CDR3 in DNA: TGTGCCAGCAGCCACGCTGCGGGGACAGATACGCAGTATTTT.

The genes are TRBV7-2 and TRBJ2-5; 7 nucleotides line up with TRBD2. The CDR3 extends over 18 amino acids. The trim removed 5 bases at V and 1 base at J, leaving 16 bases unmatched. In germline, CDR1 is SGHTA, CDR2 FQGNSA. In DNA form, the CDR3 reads TGTGCCAGCAGCGCTAGGGGCTTCGCGGGGGATCCCCAAGAGACCCAGTACTTC. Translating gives CASSARGFAGDPQETQYF.

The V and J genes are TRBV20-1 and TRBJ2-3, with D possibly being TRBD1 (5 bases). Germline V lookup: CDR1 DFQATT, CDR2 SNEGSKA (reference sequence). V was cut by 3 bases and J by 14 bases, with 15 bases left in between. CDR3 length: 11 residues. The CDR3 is CSASRQFVRYF. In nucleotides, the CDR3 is TGCAGTGCTAGTCGACAGTTTGTAAGGTATTTT.

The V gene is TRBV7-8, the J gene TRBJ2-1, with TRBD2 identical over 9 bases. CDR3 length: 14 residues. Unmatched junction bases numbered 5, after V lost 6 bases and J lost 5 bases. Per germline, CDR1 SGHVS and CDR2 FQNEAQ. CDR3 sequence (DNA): TGTGCCAGCAGTTTCAGCGGGGGGAACAATGAGCAGTTCTTC. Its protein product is CASSFSGGNNEQFF.

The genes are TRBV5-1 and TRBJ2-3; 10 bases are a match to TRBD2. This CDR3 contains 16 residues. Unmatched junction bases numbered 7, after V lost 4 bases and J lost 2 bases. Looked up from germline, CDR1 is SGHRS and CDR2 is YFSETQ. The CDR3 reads CASSPWTSGFTDTQYF. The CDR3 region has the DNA TGCGCCAGCAGCCCGTGGACTAGCGGCTTCACAGATACGCAGTATTTT.

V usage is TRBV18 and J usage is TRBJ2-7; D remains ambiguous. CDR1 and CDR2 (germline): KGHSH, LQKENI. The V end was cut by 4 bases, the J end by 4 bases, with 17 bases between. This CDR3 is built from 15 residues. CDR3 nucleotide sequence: TGTGCCAGCTCACTCGCGGATCCAACTCAATACGAGCAGTACTTC. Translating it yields CASSLADPTQYEQYF.

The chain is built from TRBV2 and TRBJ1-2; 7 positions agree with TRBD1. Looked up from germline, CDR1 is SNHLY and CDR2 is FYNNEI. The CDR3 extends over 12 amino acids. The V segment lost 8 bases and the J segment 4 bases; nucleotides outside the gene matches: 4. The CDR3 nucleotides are TGTGCCAGCCAGGGGGACGGCTATGGCTACACCTTC. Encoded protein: CASQGDGYGYTF.

The CDR3 spells CASSDPGTGEGKLFF. CDR3 nucleotide sequence: TGCGCCAGCAGCGATCCCGGGACAGGGGAGGGAAAACTGTTTTTT. The rearrangement uses TRBV5-1 and TRBJ1-4; 10 bases are a match to TRBD1. The CDR3 is 15 residues long. Germline trimming cut 4 bases from V and 10 bases from J; bases unmatched to any gene: 10. Germline V gene lookup returns CDR1 SGHRS and CDR2 YFSETQ.

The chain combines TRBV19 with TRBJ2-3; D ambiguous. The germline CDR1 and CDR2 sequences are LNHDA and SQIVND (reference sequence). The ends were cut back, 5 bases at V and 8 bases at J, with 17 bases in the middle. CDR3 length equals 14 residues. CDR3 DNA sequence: TGTGCCAGTAGTCGGTCCCTAGGTGATGGTACGCAGTATTTT. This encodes CASSRSLGDGTQYF.